The 2 T cell receptor beta chains below were found in one sample sequenced in a study of cytomegalovirus exposure and HLA in healthy donors. Clones were read by immunoSEQ multiplex PCR, and TCRdb kept only the in-frame ones, dropping some. The table records about 360,000 clones, 86% of them present only once. What was sequenced was PBMCs. These receptors were taken from a woman aged 18-29 years in good health and CMV-seronegative.

This clone was counted a few times. The chain has TRBV27 and TRBJ1-6; D remains ambiguous. Between the trimmed V and J ends, which lost 6 bases and 7 bases, there was a span of 4 bases. Germline-derived CDR1 and CDR2 are MNHEY and SMNVEV (reference sequence). There are 11 residues in the CDR3. CDR3 loop: CASRQNSPLHF. The CDR3, as DNA: TGTGCCAGCAGACAGAATTCACCCCTCCACTTT.

This clone has only one observation. The chain couples TRBV11-2 to TRBJ2-7; 8 nucleotides align to TRBD1. The germline V gene has CDR1 SGHAT and CDR2 FQNNGV. The V segment lost 0 bases and the J segment 4 bases; nucleotides outside the gene matches: 11. The CDR3 totals 17 residues. The chain's CDR3 is CASSLDRTGYLVYEQYF. The CDR3 bases are TGTGCCAGCAGCTTAGATAGGACAGGGTATTTGGTTTACGAGCAGTACTTC.